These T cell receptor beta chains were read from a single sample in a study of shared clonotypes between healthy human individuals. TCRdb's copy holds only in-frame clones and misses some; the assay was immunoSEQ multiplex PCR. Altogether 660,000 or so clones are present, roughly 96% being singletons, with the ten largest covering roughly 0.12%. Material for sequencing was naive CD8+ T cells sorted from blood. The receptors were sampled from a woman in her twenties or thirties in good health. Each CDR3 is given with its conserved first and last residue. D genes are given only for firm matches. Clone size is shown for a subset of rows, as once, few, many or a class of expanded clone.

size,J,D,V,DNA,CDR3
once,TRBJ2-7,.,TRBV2,TGTGCCAGCAAGCCCGACATTAGCGCCTACGAGCAGTACTTC,CASKPDISAYEQYF
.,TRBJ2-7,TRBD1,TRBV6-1,TGTGCCAGCAGTGCTACAGGGGTCTACGAGCAGTACTTC,CASSATGVYEQYF
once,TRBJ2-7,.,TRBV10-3,TGTGCCATCGGAGTACGAACCGCCTACGAGCAGTACTTC,CAIGVRTAYEQYF
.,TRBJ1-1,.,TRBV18,TGTGCCAGCTCACCAATCACGGGGGCCTTGAACACTGAAGCTTTCTTT,CASSPITGALNTEAFF
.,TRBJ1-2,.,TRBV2,TGTGCCAGCAGTCGCGCGGGGGCAGCTAACTATGGCTACACCTTC,CASSRAGAANYGYTF
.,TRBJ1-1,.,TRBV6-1,TGTGCCAGCAGCCCTGACGACAGACTGAACACTGAAGCTTTCTTT,CASSPDDRLNTEAFF
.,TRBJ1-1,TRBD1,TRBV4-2,TGTGCCAGCAGGGGGACGACAGGGGGCTACGGTGAAGCTTTCTTT,CASRGTTGGYGEAFF
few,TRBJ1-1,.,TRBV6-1,TGTGCCAGCAGTGGCCTAGGGGCAACCTTGAACACTGAAGCTTTCTTT,CASSGLGATLNTEAFF
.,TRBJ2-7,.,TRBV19,TGTGCCAGTAGTTGGGGGCTGAGTTACGAGCAGTACTTC,CASSWGLSYEQYF
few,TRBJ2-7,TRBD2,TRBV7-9,TGTGCCAGCAGCTCGAGACTAGCGGGGTACGAGCAGTACTTC,CASSSRLAGYEQYF
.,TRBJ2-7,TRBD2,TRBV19,TGTGCCAGTAGCCTAGCGGGAGTCTCCTACGAGCAGTACTTC,CASSLAGVSYEQYF
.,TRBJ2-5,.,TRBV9,TGTGCCAGCAGCGTTTCTAGCGATCAGAGGGAGACCCAGTACTTC,CASSVSSDQRETQYF
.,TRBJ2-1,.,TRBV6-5,TGTGCCAGCAGTTCCGGTCCGGGACGCTCCTACAATGAGCAGTTCTTC,CASSSGPGRSYNEQFF
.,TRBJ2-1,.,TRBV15,TGTGCCACCAGCAGGGGCCAGGCGGGCGACGGGTCCTACAATGAGCAGTTCTTC,CATSRGQAGDGSYNEQFF
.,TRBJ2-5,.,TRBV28,TGTGCCAGCACCCCATCGGTTTTGGGGGAATACGAGACCCAGTACTTC,CASTPSVLGEYETQYF
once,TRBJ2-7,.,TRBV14,TGTGCCAGCAGCCAAGTCGAGGGGTACGAGCAGTACTTC,CASSQVEGYEQYF
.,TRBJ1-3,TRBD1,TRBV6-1,TGTGCCAGCAGTGAAGGGACAGGGGTCGGAAACACCATATATTTT,CASSEGTGVGNTIYF
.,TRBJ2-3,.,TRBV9,TGTGCCAGCAGCCACAACTACGGAGCAAGTACGCAGTATTTT,CASSHNYGASTQYF
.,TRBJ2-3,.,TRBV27,TGTGCCAGCAGTTTATCCCCCGGGACTGGCACAGATACGCAGTATTTT,CASSLSPGTGTDTQYF
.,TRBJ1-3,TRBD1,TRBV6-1,TGTGCCAGCAGGCTACAGGGGGCAGGAAACACCATATATTTT,CASRLQGAGNTIYF
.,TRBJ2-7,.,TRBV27,TGTGCCAGCAGTTTATTGTCTAGGCACTACGAGCAGTACTTC,CASSLLSRHYEQYF
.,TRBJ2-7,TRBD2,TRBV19,TGTGCCAGTAGTATCGGCGGGGGGCCCTCCTACGAGCAGTACTTC,CASSIGGGPSYEQYF
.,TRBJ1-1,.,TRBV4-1,TGCGCCAGCAGCCAAGGGCAAGGAATTTTGAACACTGAAGCTTTCTTT,CASSQGQGILNTEAFF
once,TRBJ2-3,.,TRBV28,TGTGCCAGCAGCCCCCTGGACGTTATTGAAGATACGCAGTATTTT,CASSPLDVIEDTQYF
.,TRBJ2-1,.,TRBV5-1,TGCGCCAGCAGCGTGACAGGTTACAATGAGCAGTTCTTC,CASSVTGYNEQFF
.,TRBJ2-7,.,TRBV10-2,TGCGCCAGCAGTGAGGGGATCTACGAGCAGTACTTC,CASSEGIYEQYF
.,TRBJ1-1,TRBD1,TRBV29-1,TGCAGCGTGGACAGGAGCACTGAAGCTTTCTTT,CSVDRSTEAFF